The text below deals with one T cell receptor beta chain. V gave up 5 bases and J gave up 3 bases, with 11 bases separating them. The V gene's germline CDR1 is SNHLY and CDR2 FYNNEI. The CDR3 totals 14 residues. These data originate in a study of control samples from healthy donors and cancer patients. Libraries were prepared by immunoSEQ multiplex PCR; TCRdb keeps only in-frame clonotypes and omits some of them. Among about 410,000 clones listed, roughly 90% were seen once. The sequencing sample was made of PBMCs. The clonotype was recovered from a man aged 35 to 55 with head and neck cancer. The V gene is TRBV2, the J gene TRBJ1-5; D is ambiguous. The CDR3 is CASSQSAYNQPQHF. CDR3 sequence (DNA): TGTGCCAGCAGTCAGTCAGCCTACAATCAGCCCCAGCATTTT.